This T cell receptor (beta chain) came from a study of blood T cells in healthy people across ages. Through a sample-barcoded 5' primer and a J-beta primer mix, a second PCR was run for 7 to 11 cycles. TCRdb reanalysed the 5' RACE reads using MiXCR and keeps one entry per CDR3 protein. The repertoire holds about 1 million distinct CDR3 sequences, approximately 25% seen once, with 0.65% to 0.75% in the top ten. These data also formed part of another study, on T cells of mothers and their children.

The sequence was collected from a girl aged 2-10 years in good health. Sequencing was carried out using blood.

CDR3 coding DNA: TGTGCCAGCAGCCCGGGCCCCTTGGAGCAGTACTTC. This sequence encodes CASSPGPLEQYF. The V call is TRBV7-9, the J call TRBJ2-7, with unresolved D. The CDR3 is made up of 12 amino acids. CDR1 is SEHNR, CDR2 FQNEAQ, per germline (reference sequence). The V and J ends lost 5 bases and 7 bases respectively, with 12 bases between them. Full variable domain (remainder filled in from reference TRBV7-9 and TRBJ2-7): DTGVSQNPRHKITKRGQNVTFRCDPISEHNRLYWYRQTLGQGPEFLTYFQNEAQLEKSRLLSDRFSAERPKGSFSTLEIQRTEQGDSAMYLCASSPGPLEQYFGPGTRLTVT.